Reported below is one T cell receptor beta chain. The entry originates in a study of T cell changes during pregnancy in multiple sclerosis. Clones were sequenced by immunoSEQ multiplex PCR, and TCRdb holds only the in-frame ones, with some missing. The sample contains approximately 90,000 clones, 92% of which appear only once. Germline assignment: CDR1 SNHLY and CDR2 FYNNEI. V was pared by 4 bases and J by 9 bases, with 5 bases of the junction left unmatched. This CDR3 contains 15 residues. The clonotype originates from a female donor with multiple sclerosis, enrolled in a pregnancy study. Sequenced material: peripheral blood, taken after pregnancy. The V and J genes are TRBV2 and TRBJ2-1, with 14 positions matching TRBD2. CDR3 sequence (DNA): TGTGCCAGCAGTGGGGGGACTAGCGGGGGAGCTGAGCAGTTCTTC. Its translation is CASSGGTSGGAEQFF.